Sequencing of this T cell receptor (beta chain) was carried out in a study of Tregs in tolerant kidney transplant recipients. Trimming shortened V by 2 bases and J by 0 bases, and 14 bases separated the two germline ends. The CDR3 spans 15 residues. The germline V gene has CDR1 DFQATT and CDR2 SNEGSKA (reference sequence). The repertoire was sequenced with immunoSEQ multiplex PCR; TCRdb's copy has only in-frame clones and lacks some. Here the sample table reports over 45,000 clones. On this clone itself: The sequenced fragment ends 3 residues before the CDR3 boundary, so the rest is inferred from the germline J gene.

This rearrangement joins TRBV20-1 to TRBJ2-7; D might be TRBD2 (5 bases). The input for sequencing was CD4+ T cells from blood, taken before the transplant. The receptor was derived from a human donor who received a combined kidney and bone marrow transplant. The part of the CDR3 DNA that was read is TGCAGTGCTAGACCGCGGACGGGGTACTCCTACGAG. Protein product: CSARPRTGYSYE. The full CDR3 reads CSARPRTGYSYEQYF.